What follows are 14 T cell receptor beta chains derived from one specimen sequenced in a study of CD8+ T cells in alopecia areata. Reverse transcribed after extraction, RNA yielded cDNA as the sequencing template. TCRdb keeps only in-frame clones here, not all; method: immunoSEQ multiplex PCR. Among fewer than 200,000 clones listed, about 60% were seen once. As for treatment: oral pan-JAK inhibitor, 5-10 mg twice daily. The sample here was CD8+ T cells sorted from blood, taken at week 24, from a patient treated with tofacitinib. These receptors were collected from a human donor with alopecia areata.

This clone was observed a handful of times. This sample also contains other DNA sequences that code for the same CDR3. This chain links TRBV5-6 with TRBJ1-1; D might be TRBD1 (5 bases). Germline assignment: CDR1 SGHDT and CDR2 YYEEEE. The CDR3 length is 13 residues. V was shortened by 2 bases and J by 4 bases, with 9 bases between the two germline ends. CDR3 protein: CASSFGTGTEAFF. The CDR3 region has the DNA TGTGCCAGCAGCTTTGGAACAGGCACTGAAGCTTTCTTT.

The CDR3, as DNA: TGTGCCAGCAGCCAAGGTCAAGGGGGCCCAGATACGCAGTATTTT. As protein: CASSQGQGGPDTQYF. The chain has TRBV14 and TRBJ2-3; 7 positions agree with TRBD1. V trimming: 1 base; J trimming: 4 bases; junction bases outside the gene matches: 5. Germline CDR1 and CDR2: SGHDN and FVKESK. CDR3 size: 15 residues.

The chain uses TRBV5-6 and TRBJ1-6; TRBD1 matches at 7 bases. This CDR3 spans 16 amino acids. V shed 0 bases and J 9 bases; nucleotides not matched to a gene: 9. The germline V gene encodes CDR1 SGHDT and CDR2 YYEEEE. The CDR3 loop is CASSLAPGGSGSPLHF. As DNA, the CDR3 is TGTGCCAGCAGCTTGGCTCCAGGGGGTAGCGGTTCACCCCTCCACTTT.

The chain has TRBV4-1 and TRBJ2-7, with TRBD1 matching over 10 bases. Germline CDR1 reads MGHRA; CDR2 reads YSYEKL. Trimming removed 0 bases from V and 5 bases from J; junction bases left unmatched: 4. This CDR3 contains 15 residues. The DNA for the CDR3 is TGCGCCAGCAGCCAAGAAGGGACAGGGGTAGACGAGCAGTACTTC. Its translation: CASSQEGTGVDEQYF.

The chain recombines TRBV20-1 with TRBJ1-2, with D unresolved. The germline CDR1 and CDR2 sequences are DFQATT and SNEGSKA (reference sequence). The ends were cut back, 6 bases at V and 7 bases at J, with 9 bases in the middle. The CDR3 contains 10 residues. As DNA, the CDR3 is TGCAGTGCCGGGGAAGGTGGCTACACCTTC. Its translation is CSAGEGGYTF.

A few counts support this clone. The V and J genes are TRBV29-1 and TRBJ1-5; a weak D match, TRBD1 (5 bases). Trimming removed 3 bases from V and 7 bases from J, with 13 bases in between. The CDR3 contains 13 residues. The germline V gene has CDR1 SQVTM and CDR2 ANQGSEA. This CDR3 reads CSVEEGSGQPQHF. In nucleotides, the CDR3 is TGCAGCGTTGAGGAGGGGAGCGGGCAGCCCCAGCATTTT.

V gene TRBV19 combines with J gene TRBJ2-1, with 9 bases identical to TRBD2. J lost 3 bases, V lost 3 bases, and 6 bases had no gene match. The CDR3 has 16 amino acids. CDR1 is LNHDA, CDR2 SQIVND, per germline (reference sequence). The CDR3 protein is CASSILAGSLYNEQFF. The CDR3 coding sequence is TGTGCCAGTAGTATTCTAGCGGGGAGTCTCTACAATGAGCAGTTCTTC.

This clone has only a few counts. This chain uses TRBV15 with TRBJ2-2; 13 bases map to TRBD2. Trimming took 4 bases from V and 7 from J; bases not matched to a gene: 12. The V gene's germline CDR1 is LNHNV and CDR2 YYDKDF (reference sequence). CDR3 length equals 18 residues. CDR3 nucleotides: TGTGCCACCAGCAAACCGACTAGCGGGGGGACTTTCGGCGGGGAGCTGTTTTTT. Translation: CATSKPTSGGTFGGELFF.

This clone has just one count. The rearrangement joins TRBV10-1 to TRBJ2-7, with D uncertain. The CDR3 spans 13 residues. V shed 0 bases and J shed 2 bases, with 5 bases lying between them. The germline V gene encodes CDR1 WNHNN and CDR2 SYGVQD (reference sequence). For the CDR3, the DNA is TGCGCCAGCAGTGAGTCGTCAGCCTACGAGCAGTACTTC. Amino acid sequence: CASSESSAYEQYF.

In DNA, the CDR3 is TGCAGTGCTAGAGCGCCCACTGAAGCTTTCTTT. Its translation: CSARAPTEAFF. This rearrangement joins TRBV20-1 to TRBJ1-1, with D unclear. V was shortened by 1 base and J by 4 bases, with 4 bases between the two germline ends. This CDR3 comprises 11 residues. The V gene's germline CDR1 is DFQATT and CDR2 SNEGSKA (reference sequence).

This clone was detected a few times. This chain uses TRBV6-1 with TRBJ1-2, with unresolved D. CDR3 length: 12 residues. CDR1 and CDR2 from the germline V gene are MNHNS and SASEGT. V lost 6 bases to trimming and J lost 2 bases, with 7 bases between them. CDR3 DNA: TGTGCCAGCAGAACAGTCAACTATGGCTACACCTTC. Translation gives CASRTVNYGYTF.

The J gene is TRBJ2-1, the V gene TRBV19, with 8 bases lining up with TRBD2. Germline V CDR1 and CDR2: LNHDA, SQIVND (reference sequence). V lost 8 bases to trimming and J lost 4 bases; unmatched junction nucleotides: 10. The CDR3 consists of 15 residues. Here the CDR3 reads CASRLGGGPYNEQFF. The CDR3 region has the DNA TGTGCCAGTCGCCTCGGCGGGGGGCCTTACAATGAGCAGTTCTTC.

J is TRBJ1-2 and V is TRBV4-1; D perhaps matches TRBD1 (5 bases). The V gene lost 1 base and the J gene lost 7 bases, with 16 bases spanning the gap. Germline V CDR1 and CDR2: MGHRA, YSYEKL. This CDR3 is 15 amino acids long. As DNA, the CDR3 is TGCGCCAGCAGCCAAGTCATGCGGGGAGGGACTGGCTACACCTTC. It encodes CASSQVMRGGTGYTF.

On this clone itself: In the same sample, other DNA sequences code for this CDR3. The chain employs TRBV27 and TRBJ1-2; 7 bases fit TRBD1. This CDR3 region has 12 residues. V trimming: 4 bases; J trimming: 5 bases; junction bases outside the gene matches: 1. Germline lookup yields CDR1 MNHEY and CDR2 SMNVEV (reference sequence). The CDR3 region has the DNA TGTGCCAGCAGTTCAGGGGGTTATGGCTACACCTTC. Translating it yields CASSSGGYGYTF.